This TCR beta chain was sequenced in a study of CD8+ T cells in alopecia areata (dated by TCRdb to between 2017 and 2018). At the level of the whole study: The treated patients, all with moderate-to-severe alopecia areata, were enrolled in an open-label pilot trial of oral tofacitinib given at 5 to 10 mg twice daily. High-throughput TCRbeta sequencing was used to examine T cell clonal expansion in alopecia areata in both the C3H/HeJ mouse model and human patients. RNA was extracted with the PAXgene miRNA kit for fixed scalp, the miRNeasy kit for PBMCs, and the RNeasy kit for mouse skin. Biopsies were taken from tofacitinib-treated patients at baseline and again at 4 and 24 weeks into treatment, and several of those patients also had a later scalp biopsy. immunoSEQ multiplex PCR using 35 Vbeta forward primers and 13 Jbeta reverse primers was used to amplify TCRbeta CDR3 regions. Patients stayed on tofacitinib for 6 to 18 months and then had 6 months of follow-up off drug so that delayed response and recurrence could be assessed. Disease severity in treated patients was measured with the SALT score, which quantifies the percentage of affected scalp surface area. On the human side, TCRbeta sequencing was run on scalp tissue and on sorted CD4+ and CD8+ peripheral blood T cells from healthy controls and from alopecia areata patients with either patchy or totalis/universalis disease. Clonality in the scalp was compared among normal scalp (n=4), patchy alopecia areata scalp (n=8), and alopecia totalis/universalis scalp (n=8). The full study reports these points: Tofacitinib significantly decreased scalp clonality and the number of expanded CD8+ clones among the top 100 scalp clones. Shared TCR sequences between patients were less evident than in mice, which may be partly attributable to HLA diversity in the patient population. Because the treated cohort was small and had only one nonresponder, larger studies are needed to examine links between baseline CD8+ expansion and response. During tofacitinib treatment, many expanded lesional clones stuck around in both scalp and blood, and this persistence may partly explain why relapse happens after treatment is stopped. Lesional scalp, especially in alopecia totalis/universalis, showed higher clonality and more expanded CD8+ clones than normal scalp, suggesting antigenic drive. Scalp TCR repertoire analysis is complicated because resident alphabeta T cells in normal human skin are also sequenced, whereas mouse skin is dominated by gammadelta T cells.

The treatment or condition label, read with the paper, signifies: oral pan-JAK inhibitor, 5-10 mg twice daily. From alopecia areata patients, peripheral blood was collected along with lesional scalp punch biopsies. PBMCs were isolated by density centrifugation and stained for CD3, CD4 and CD8, and CD4+ and CD8+ T cells were sorted on a FACSAria. Receptor libraries were prepared by the immunoSEQ multiplex PCR assay. RNA was extracted from all samples and reverse transcribed into cDNA as template for TCR sequencing. First-strand cDNA was synthesized with SuperScript III using a 2:1 mix of oligo-dT and random hexamers. A synthetic immune receptor repertoire was used to gauge amplification bias, and whatever bias remained was removed computationally. In the authors' own workflow: Raw reads were preprocessed to remove errors, and CDR3 was defined according to IMGT conventions as the region from the conserved cysteine to phenylalanine. Clonality was calculated as 1 minus Shannon entropy normalized by log2 of the number of productive unique TCRs. Scalp TCRbeta sequences were cross-referenced with sorted blood CD4 and CD8 repertoires so that the CD4 or CD8 identity of scalp clones could be inferred. The clones in this table, taken by TCRdb from immuneACCESS, are in-frame only. Not every clone is retained; where verified, under half of the shortfall comes from an unresolved V gene, and the cause of the rest is unknown. V, J and clone size reflect that table, while D and trimming were determined from the DNA. The sample contains roughly 220,000 clones, roughly two fifths of them found a single time. Clones ranked in the top ten supply just under 0.5% of the sample.

As for this clone: The clone's antigen remains unknown. No qualities accompany the bases; no much larger clone lies one base away.

Including cysteine and phenylalanine, the CDR3 has 12 amino acids. The read is trimmed to its CDR3 DNA, 36 bases read in frame from base 1. Between the V and J ends, shortened by 10 bases and 8 bases respectively, the junction contains 17 bases. From the germline V gene, CDR1 is ENHRY and CDR2 is SYGVKD. This clonotype was obtained from a human donor with alopecia areata. The sequence links TRBV10-3 to TRBJ1-2; the D gene is unclear. The sequenced sample was CD4+ T cells sorted from blood, obtained around week 30, from a patient treated with tofacitinib. Here is the DNA: TGTGCCACCAGAGAGTGGGTGGACGGCTACACCTTC. Its amino acids are CATREWVDGYTF.